This T cell receptor beta chain is from a study of monozygotic twins with inflammatory bowel disease. One entry per CDR3 protein, without DNA, is what TCRdb gives after re-calling the 5' RACE reads. This sample carries some 450,000 distinct CDR3 sequences, with 2.4% going to the ten biggest clones. The CDR3 consists of 15 residues. CDR1 and CDR2 from the germline V gene are MNHEY and SMNVEV (reference sequence). The sample taken for sequencing was blood. The receptor's source is a human donor with ulcerative colitis or Crohn's disease, or a healthy co-twin of an affected twin (not recorded which). The chain carries TRBV27 and TRBJ1-4; the TCRdb call, TRBD1, lacks DNA for checking. The CDR3 is CASSRRGSTGEKLFF.